The present entry profiles one TCR beta chain with its context. This CDR3 is built from 15 residues. Germline V lookup: CDR1 MNHEY, CDR2 SVGAGI. V was clipped by 2 bases and J by 9 bases; unmatched bases: 10. Clones were sequenced by immunoSEQ multiplex PCR, and TCRdb holds only the in-frame ones, with some missing. The sample has about 190,000 clones; the top ten hold approximately 2.2%. The data derive from a study of control samples from healthy donors and cancer patients. The gene calls are TRBV6-5 and TRBJ2-3, with 8 bases that match TRBD2. The sequence came from a woman aged 25 to 39 in good health. The sample consisted of blood. Written as DNA, the CDR3 is TGTGCCAGCAGTTACGAATCTGGGGCTAGCGGGACGCAGTATTTT. Its translation is CASSYESGASGTQYF.